This TCR beta chain was found in a study of blood T cell repertoires in COVID-19. Original analysis: Researchers report that nucleated cell counts were estimated from reference gene primer amplification. Repertoires were generated with immunoSEQ multiplex PCR, while TCRdb's copy carries only in-frame clones and drops some. That table is the source of V, J and clone size, and D and trimming were worked out from the DNA. Seen here are 250,000 or so clones, about 89% observed once, and the top ten hold 0.94%. Looked up from germline, CDR1 is SGHVS and CDR2 is FNYEAQ. This CDR3 region has 15 residues. Trimming removed 0 bases from V and 2 bases from J; junction bases left unmatched: 2.

This sequence originates from a woman aged 40-49 years who had recovered from COVID-19. The chain carries TRBV7-6 and TRBJ2-3; TRBD2 aligns across 7 bases. The sample comprised peripheral blood. The CDR3 nucleotides are TGTGCCAGCAGCTTAGCGGGGGGGACCACAGATACGCAGTATTTT. Protein sequence: CASSLAGGTTDTQYF.